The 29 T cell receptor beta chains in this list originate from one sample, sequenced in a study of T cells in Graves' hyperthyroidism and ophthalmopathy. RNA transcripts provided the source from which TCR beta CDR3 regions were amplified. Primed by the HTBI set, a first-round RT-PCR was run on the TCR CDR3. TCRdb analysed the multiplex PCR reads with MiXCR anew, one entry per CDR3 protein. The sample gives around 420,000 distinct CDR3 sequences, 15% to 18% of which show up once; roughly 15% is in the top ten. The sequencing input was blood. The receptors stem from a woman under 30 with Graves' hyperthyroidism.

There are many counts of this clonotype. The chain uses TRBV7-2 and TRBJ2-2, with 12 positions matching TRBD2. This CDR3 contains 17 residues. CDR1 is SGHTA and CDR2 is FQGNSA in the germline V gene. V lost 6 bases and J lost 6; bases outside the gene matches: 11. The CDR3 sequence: CASRLTSGGSRAGELFF. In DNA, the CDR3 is TGTGCCAGCAGACTAACTAGCGGGGGGAGTAGGGCCGGGGAGCTGTTTTTT.

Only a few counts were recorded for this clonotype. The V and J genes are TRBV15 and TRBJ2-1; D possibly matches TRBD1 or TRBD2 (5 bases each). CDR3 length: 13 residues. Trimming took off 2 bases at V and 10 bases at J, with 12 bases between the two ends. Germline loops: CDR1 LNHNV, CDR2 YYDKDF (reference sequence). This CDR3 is CATSRQKGREQFF. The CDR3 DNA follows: TGTGCCACCAGCAGACAAAAGGGACGCGAGCAGTTCTTC.

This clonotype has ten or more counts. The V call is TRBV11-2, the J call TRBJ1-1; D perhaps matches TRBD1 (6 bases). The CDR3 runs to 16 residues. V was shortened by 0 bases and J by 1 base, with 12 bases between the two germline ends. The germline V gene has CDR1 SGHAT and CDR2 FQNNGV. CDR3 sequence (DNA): TGTGCCAGCAGCTTAGATCGAGGGGGACGGAACACTGAAGCTTTCTTT. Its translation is CASSLDRGGRNTEAFF. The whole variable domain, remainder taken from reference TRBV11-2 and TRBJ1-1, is EAGVAQSPRYKIIEKRQSVAFWCNPISGHATLYWYQQILGQGPKLLIQFQNNGVVDDSQLPKDRFSAERLKGVDSTLKIQPAKLEDSAVYLCASSLDRGGRNTEAFFGQGTRLTVV.

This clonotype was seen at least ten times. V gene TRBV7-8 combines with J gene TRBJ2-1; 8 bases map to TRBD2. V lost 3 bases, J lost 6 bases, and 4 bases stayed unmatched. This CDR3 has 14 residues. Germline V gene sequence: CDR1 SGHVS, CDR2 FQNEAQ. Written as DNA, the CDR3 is TGTGCCAGCAGCTTTCTGGCGGGAGGCAATGAGCAGTTCTTC. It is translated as CASSFLAGGNEQFF.

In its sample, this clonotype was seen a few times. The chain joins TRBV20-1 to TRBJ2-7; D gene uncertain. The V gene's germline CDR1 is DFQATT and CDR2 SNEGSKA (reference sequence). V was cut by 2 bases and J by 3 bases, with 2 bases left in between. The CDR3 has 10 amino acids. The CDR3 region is CSARNYEQYF. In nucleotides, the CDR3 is TGCAGTGCTAGAAACTACGAGCAGTACTTC.

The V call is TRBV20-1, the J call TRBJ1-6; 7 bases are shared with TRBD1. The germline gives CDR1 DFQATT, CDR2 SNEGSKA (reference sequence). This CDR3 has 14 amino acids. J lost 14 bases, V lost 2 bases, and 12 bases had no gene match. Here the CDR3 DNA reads TGCAGTGCTAGAACGGACAGGTCTGCTTACACCCTCCACTTT. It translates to CSARTDRSAYTLHF.

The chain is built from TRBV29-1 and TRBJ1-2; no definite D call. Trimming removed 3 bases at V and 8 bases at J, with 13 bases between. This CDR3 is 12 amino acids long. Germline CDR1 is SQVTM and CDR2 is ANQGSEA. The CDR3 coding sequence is TGCAGCGTTGAGAGGGCCCGGCGCGGCTACACCTTC. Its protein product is CSVERARRGYTF.

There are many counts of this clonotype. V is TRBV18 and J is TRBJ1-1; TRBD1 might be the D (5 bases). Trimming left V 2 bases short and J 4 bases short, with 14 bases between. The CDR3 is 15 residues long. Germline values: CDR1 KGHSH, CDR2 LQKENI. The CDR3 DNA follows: TGTGCCAGCTCACCAATCGGATCCGGGGGCACTGAAGCTTTCTTT. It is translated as CASSPIGSGGTEAFF.

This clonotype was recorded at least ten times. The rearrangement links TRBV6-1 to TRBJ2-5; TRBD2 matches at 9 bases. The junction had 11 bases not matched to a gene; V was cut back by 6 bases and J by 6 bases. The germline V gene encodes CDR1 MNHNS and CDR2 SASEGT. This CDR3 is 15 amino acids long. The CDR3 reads CASSPGGAGGKTQYF. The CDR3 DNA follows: TGTGCCAGCAGCCCGGGGGGAGCGGGAGGAAAGACCCAGTACTTC.

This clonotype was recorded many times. The CDR3 bases are TGTGCCAGCAGTGACAGGGCTTCCTACGAGCAGTACTTC. This codes for CASSDRASYEQYF. The chain uses TRBV2 and TRBJ2-7; tentatively, D is TRBD1 (5 bases). The CDR3 loop spans 13 amino acids. Germline lookup yields CDR1 SNHLY and CDR2 FYNNEI. Trimming removed 3 bases at V and 1 base at J, with 7 bases between.

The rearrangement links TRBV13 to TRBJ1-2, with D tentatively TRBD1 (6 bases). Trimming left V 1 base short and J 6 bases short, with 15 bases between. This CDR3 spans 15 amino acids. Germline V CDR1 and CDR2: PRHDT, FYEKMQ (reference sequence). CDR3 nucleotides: TGTGCCAGCAGCTTAGATAGTAGGGGACACCATGGCTACACCTTC. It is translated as CASSLDSRGHHGYTF.

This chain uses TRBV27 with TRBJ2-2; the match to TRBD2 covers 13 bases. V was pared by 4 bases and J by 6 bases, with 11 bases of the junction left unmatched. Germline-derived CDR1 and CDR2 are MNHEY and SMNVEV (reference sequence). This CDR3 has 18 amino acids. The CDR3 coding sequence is TGTGCCAGCAGTTCAATAGGGACTAGCGGGATTTTCGCCGGGGAGCTGTTTTTT. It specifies CASSSIGTSGIFAGELFF.

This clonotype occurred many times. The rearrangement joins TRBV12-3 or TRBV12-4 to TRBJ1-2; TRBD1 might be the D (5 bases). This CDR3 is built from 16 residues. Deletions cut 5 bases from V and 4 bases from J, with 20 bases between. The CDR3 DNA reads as TGTGCCAGCAGTGCCCGGGATGGGGCCCTAGGCTATGGCTACACCTTC. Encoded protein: CASSARDGALGYGYTF.

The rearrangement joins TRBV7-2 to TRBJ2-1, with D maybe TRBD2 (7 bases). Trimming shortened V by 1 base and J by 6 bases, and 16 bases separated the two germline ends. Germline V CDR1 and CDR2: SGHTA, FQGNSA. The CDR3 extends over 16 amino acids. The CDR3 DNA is TGTGCCAGCAGCTTAGTCGGCGGGGGCACGGGCAATGAGCAGTTCTTC. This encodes CASSLVGGGTGNEQFF.

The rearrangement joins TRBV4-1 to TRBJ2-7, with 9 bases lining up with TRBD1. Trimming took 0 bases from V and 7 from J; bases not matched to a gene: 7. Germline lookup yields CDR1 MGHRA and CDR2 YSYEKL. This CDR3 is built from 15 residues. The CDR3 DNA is TGCGCCAGCAGCCAAGAAACAGGGGGCTCGGAGGAGCAGTACTTC. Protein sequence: CASSQETGGSEEQYF.

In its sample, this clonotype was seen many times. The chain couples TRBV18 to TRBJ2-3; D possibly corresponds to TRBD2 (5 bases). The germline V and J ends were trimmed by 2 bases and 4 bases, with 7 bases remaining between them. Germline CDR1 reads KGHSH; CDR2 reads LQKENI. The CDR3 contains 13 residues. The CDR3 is CASSPSGADTQYF. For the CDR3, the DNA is TGTGCCAGCTCACCAAGCGGCGCAGATACGCAGTATTTT.

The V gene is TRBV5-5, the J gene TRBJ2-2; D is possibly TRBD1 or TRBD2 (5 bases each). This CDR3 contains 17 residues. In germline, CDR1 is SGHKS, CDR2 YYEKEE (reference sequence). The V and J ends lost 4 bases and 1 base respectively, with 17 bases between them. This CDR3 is CASSRRDERGNTGELFF. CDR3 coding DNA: TGTGCCAGCAGCCGACGCGATGAGAGGGGGAACACCGGGGAGCTGTTTTTT.

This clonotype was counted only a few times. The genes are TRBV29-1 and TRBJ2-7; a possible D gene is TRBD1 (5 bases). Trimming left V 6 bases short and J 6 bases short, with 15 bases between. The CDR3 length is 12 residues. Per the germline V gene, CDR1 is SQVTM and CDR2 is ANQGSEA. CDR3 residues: CSVAYGAGEQYF. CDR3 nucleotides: TGCAGCGTCGCCTATGGGGCAGGCGAGCAGTACTTC.

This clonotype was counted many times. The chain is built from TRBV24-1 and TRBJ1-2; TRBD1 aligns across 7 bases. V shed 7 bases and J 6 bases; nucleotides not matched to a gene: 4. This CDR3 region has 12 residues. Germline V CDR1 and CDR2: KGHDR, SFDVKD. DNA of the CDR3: TGTGCCACCAGCGACAGGGACCATGGCTACACCTTC. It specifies CATSDRDHGYTF.

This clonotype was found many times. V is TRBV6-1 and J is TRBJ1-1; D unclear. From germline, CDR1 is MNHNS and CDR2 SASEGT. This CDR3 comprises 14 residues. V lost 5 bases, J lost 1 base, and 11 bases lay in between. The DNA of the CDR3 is TGTGCCAGCAGTAGACACAAACAGAACACTGAAGCTTTCTTT. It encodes CASSRHKQNTEAFF.

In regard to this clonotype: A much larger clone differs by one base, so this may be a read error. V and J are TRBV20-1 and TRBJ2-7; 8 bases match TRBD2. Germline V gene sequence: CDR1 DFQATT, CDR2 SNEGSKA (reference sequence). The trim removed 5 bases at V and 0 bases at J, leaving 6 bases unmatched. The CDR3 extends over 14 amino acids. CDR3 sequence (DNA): TGCAGTGCTTACAGCGGGGGAGGCTCCTACGAGCAGTACTTC. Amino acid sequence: CSAYSGGGSYEQYF.

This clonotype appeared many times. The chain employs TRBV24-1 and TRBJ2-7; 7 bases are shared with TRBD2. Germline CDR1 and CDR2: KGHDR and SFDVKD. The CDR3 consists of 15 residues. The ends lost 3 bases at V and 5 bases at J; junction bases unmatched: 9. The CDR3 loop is CATSDGGSGGDEQYF. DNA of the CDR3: TGTGCCACCAGTGATGGAGGCTCGGGAGGCGACGAGCAGTACTTC.

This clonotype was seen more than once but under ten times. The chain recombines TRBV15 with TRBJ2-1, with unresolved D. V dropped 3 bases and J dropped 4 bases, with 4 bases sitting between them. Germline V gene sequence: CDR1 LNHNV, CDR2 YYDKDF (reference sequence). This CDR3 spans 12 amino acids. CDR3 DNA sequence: TGTGCCACCAGCAGTGGATACAATGAGCAGTTCTTC. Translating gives CATSSGYNEQFF.

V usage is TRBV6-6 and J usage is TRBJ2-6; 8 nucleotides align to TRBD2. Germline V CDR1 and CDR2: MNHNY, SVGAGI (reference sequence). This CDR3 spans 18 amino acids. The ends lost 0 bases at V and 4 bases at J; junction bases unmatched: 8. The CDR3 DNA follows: TGTGCCAGCAGTTACTCGCCAGCGGGAGCTAACGGGGCCAACGTCCTGACTTTC. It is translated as CASSYSPAGANGANVLTF.

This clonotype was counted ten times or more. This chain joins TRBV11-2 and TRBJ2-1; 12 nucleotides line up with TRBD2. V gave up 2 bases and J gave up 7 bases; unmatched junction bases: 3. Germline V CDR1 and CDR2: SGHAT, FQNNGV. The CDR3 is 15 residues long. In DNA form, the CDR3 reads TGTGCCAGCAGCTTAATCCTAGCGGGGGGGAATGAGCAGTTCTTC. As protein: CASSLILAGGNEQFF.

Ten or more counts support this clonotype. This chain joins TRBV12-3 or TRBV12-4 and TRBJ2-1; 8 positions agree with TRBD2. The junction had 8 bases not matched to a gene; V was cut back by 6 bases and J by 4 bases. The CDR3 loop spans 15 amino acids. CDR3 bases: TGTGCCAGCAGACCGAGCGGGAGTCGGTACAATGAGCAGTTCTTC. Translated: CASRPSGSRYNEQFF.

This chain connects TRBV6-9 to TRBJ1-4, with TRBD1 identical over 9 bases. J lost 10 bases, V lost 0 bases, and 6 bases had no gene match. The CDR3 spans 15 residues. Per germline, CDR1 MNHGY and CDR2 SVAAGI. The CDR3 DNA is TGTGCCAGCAGTTATTCGGGACAGGGCTTAGGAAAACTGTTTTTT. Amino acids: CASSYSGQGLGKLFF.

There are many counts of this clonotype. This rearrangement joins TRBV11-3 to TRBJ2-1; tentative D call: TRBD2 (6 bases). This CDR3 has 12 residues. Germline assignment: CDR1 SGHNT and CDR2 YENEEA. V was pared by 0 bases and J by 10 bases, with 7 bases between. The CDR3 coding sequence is TGTGCCAGCAGCTTAGAGGCGGGGGAGCAGTTCTTC. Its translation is CASSLEAGEQFF.

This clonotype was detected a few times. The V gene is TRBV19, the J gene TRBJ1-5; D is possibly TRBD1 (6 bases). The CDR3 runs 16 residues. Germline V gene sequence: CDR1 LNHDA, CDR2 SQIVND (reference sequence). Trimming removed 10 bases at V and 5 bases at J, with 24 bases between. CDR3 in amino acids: CATQGQPRSYHQPQHF. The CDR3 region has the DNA TGTGCCACCCAGGGACAACCAAGGTCTTATCATCAGCCCCAGCATTTT.